This T cell receptor (beta chain) derives from a study of metastatic and nonmetastatic thyroid tumors. The overall study: Repertoires of blood and of tissue (tumor or nodule) from malignant and benign thyroid patients were compared.

TCRdb reprocessed the PCR reads using MiXCR. The table shows under 95,000 clones, with 8.6% occurring only once. The CDR3 extends over 13 amino acids. V was shortened by 0 bases and J by 9 bases, with 6 bases between the two germline ends. In germline, CDR1 is LGHDT, CDR2 YNNKEL (reference sequence). Among the patients, none had received any treatment before thyroid surgery. This clone has at least ten counts. The specimen sequenced was blood. The chain recombines TRBV3-1 with TRBJ1-6; D unclear. This receptor was identified in a female donor with papillary thyroid cancer or a benign thyroid nodule (not recorded which). Some clones in this sample may be carry-over from other donors' samples. CDR3 sequence (DNA): TGTGCCAGCAGCCAAGATCCGGTTTCACCCCTCCACTTT. It is translated as CASSQDPVSPLHF.